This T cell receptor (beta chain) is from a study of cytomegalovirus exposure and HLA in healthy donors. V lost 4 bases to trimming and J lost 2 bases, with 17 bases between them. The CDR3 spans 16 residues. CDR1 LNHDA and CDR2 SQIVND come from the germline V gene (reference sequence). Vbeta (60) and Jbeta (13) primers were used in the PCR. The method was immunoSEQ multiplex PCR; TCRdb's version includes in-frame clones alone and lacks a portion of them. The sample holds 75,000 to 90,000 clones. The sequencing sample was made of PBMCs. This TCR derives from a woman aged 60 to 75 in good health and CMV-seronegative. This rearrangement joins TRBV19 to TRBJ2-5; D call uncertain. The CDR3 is CASSTRWQTSQETQYF. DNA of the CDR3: TGTGCCAGTAGTACCCGCTGGCAGACTTCTCAAGAGACCCAGTACTTC.